The 11 T cell receptor beta chains given below trace back to one sample, sequenced in a study of blood T cell repertoires in COVID-19. The data were produced by immunoSEQ multiplex PCR, yet TCRdb's version contains in-frame clones alone and is incomplete. Among under 95,000 clones, around 80% were seen once, and the ten largest hold 11%. Material for sequencing was peripheral blood. All receptors come from a man between 50 and 59 years old with acute or convalescent COVID-19.

The chain recombines TRBV5-6 with TRBJ1-1, with D possibly matching TRBD1 (6 bases). Trimming left V 2 bases short and J 1 base short, with 9 bases between. CDR3 size: 14 residues. Germline V gene sequence: CDR1 SGHDT, CDR2 YYEEEE. In nucleotides, the CDR3 is TGTGCCAGCAGCTTAGTAGGGGGGAACACTGAAGCTTTCTTT. Its protein is CASSLVGGNTEAFF.

The V gene is TRBV4-3, the J gene TRBJ1-2; no reliable D call. V was clipped by 0 bases and J by 8 bases, with 16 bases between them. CDR3 size: 15 residues. Germline loops: CDR1 LGHNA, CDR2 YSLEER. The CDR3 DNA reads TGCGCCAGCAGCCAAGATTTTTCGGGCACGGGGGGCTACACCTTC. This encodes CASSQDFSGTGGYTF.

The chain combines TRBV4-2 with TRBJ1-2, with 7 bases lining up with TRBD1. The CDR3 is 16 amino acids. The germline V gene has CDR1 LGHNA and CDR2 YNFKEQ. With 0 bases clipped from V and 5 bases from J, the junction kept 9 bases outside the gene matches. CDR3 loop: CASSQDTGQTSYGYTF. The CDR3 DNA sequence: TGTGCCAGCAGCCAAGATACGGGACAGACAAGTTATGGCTACACCTTC.

This clone was seen a single time. This chain connects TRBV4-3 to TRBJ2-7, with D possibly being TRBD1 (5 bases). The CDR3 loop spans 12 amino acids. The germline V gene has CDR1 LGHNA and CDR2 YSLEER. Trimming cost V 1 base and J 6 bases, with 7 bases left between them. The CDR3 DNA follows: TGCGCCAGCAGCCAAGGAACAGGCGAGCAGTACTTC. Its protein product is CASSQGTGEQYF.

This clone occurred a few times. The rearrangement links TRBV7-2 to TRBJ2-6, with a tentative D call TRBD2 (5 bases). The CDR3 is 16 residues long. Germline assignment: CDR1 SGHTA and CDR2 FQGNSA. V lost 1 base and J lost 0, with 7 bases in between. The CDR3 reads CASSLGGSSGANVLTF. The CDR3 bases are TGTGCCAGCAGCTTAGGTGGGAGCTCTGGGGCCAACGTCCTGACTTTC.

The gene calls are TRBV28 and TRBJ2-7; TRBD1 agrees at 7 bases. Germline loops: CDR1 MDHEN, CDR2 SYDVKM. The CDR3 consists of 12 residues. V gave up 6 bases and J gave up 5 bases; unmatched junction bases: 4. In DNA form, the CDR3 reads TGTGCCAGCAGAGGGACAGTCAACGAGCAGTACTTC. This gives the protein CASRGTVNEQYF.

This rearrangement joins TRBV3-1 (or the pseudogene TRBV3-2) to TRBJ1-3; D might be TRBD1 (5 bases). Germline V gene sequence: CDR1 LGHDT, CDR2 YNNKEL (reference sequence). Trimming stripped 2 bases from V and 8 bases from J, with 7 bases between. This CDR3 region has 12 residues. Written as DNA, the CDR3 is TGTGCCAGCAGCCAACAGGGCCACACCATATATTTT. Residues: CASSQQGHTIYF.

This clone occurred a few times. The V gene is TRBV6-6, the J gene TRBJ1-5; D gene ambiguous. The CDR3 extends over 12 amino acids. V was shortened by 2 bases and J by 8 bases, with 7 bases between the two germline ends. The germline V gene has CDR1 MNHNY and CDR2 SVGAGI (reference sequence). CDR3 sequence (DNA): TGTGCCAGCAGTTACGGTTCGGAGCCCCAGCATTTT. Its protein is CASSYGSEPQHF.

CDR3 DNA sequence: TGTGCCAGCGGTGCCCAGCCCCGGGTTGAGGCTGAAGCTTTCTTT. Translation: CASGAQPRVEAEAFF. V usage is TRBV3-1 (or the pseudogene TRBV3-2) and J usage is TRBJ1-1; D ambiguous. In germline, CDR1 is LGHDT, CDR2 YNNKEL (reference sequence). This CDR3 is 15 amino acids long. The germline V and J ends were trimmed by 8 bases and 6 bases, with 22 bases remaining between them.

DNA for the CDR3: TGTGCCAGCAGCTTATACAGGGCAGTGAACACTGAAGCTTTCTTT. This codes for CASSLYRAVNTEAFF. J is TRBJ1-1 and V is TRBV7-9; tentative D call: TRBD1 (6 bases). Germline CDR1 reads SEHNR; CDR2 reads FQNEAQ (reference sequence). The CDR3 covers 15 residues. Deletions cut 2 bases from V and 0 bases from J, with 10 bases between.

This clone turned up a few times. This chain joins TRBV11-3 and TRBJ2-2, with 11 bases lining up with TRBD2. Germline trimming cut 4 bases from V and 6 bases from J; bases unmatched to any gene: 10. Germline values: CDR1 SGHNT, CDR2 YENEEA. There are 17 residues in the CDR3. For the CDR3, the DNA is TGTGCCAGCAGCTCCGATAGCGGGAGGGTGCTGTCCGGGGAGCTGTTTTTT. Its translation is CASSSDSGRVLSGELFF.